One sample yielded the 20 T cell receptor beta chains listed below, sequenced in a study of blood T cell repertoires in COVID-19. Sequenced by immunoSEQ multiplex PCR; TCRdb stores in-frame clones only, minus some. The sample has about 160,000 clones, around 87% seen once. What was sequenced was PBMCs or T cells enriched from blood (not recorded which). The receptors were sampled from a woman aged 40-49 years who had been exposed to COVID-19.

This rearrangement joins TRBV28 to TRBJ1-1; TRBD1 matches 7 bases. Germline CDR1 and CDR2: MDHEN and SYDVKM. This CDR3 comprises 13 residues. With V trimmed by 8 bases and J by 1 base, 4 bases remained unmatched. The CDR3 DNA reads TGTGCCAGCCTCCCAGGGGGGAACACTGAAGCTTTCTTT. This gives the protein CASLPGGNTEAFF.

This clone was seen a single time. The chain joins TRBV7-6 to TRBJ2-1; 8 bases fit TRBD1. CDR1 and CDR2 (germline): SGHVS, FNYEAQ. V shed 5 bases and J 1 base; nucleotides not matched to a gene: 4. The length of the CDR3 is 15 residues. CDR3 sequence (DNA): TGTGCCAGCAGCCCCCGACAGGGGTCCTACAATGAGCAGTTCTTC. Translation gives CASSPRQGSYNEQFF. Drawing the rest from reference TRBV7-6 and TRBJ2-1, the complete variable domain is GAGVSQSPRYKVTKRGQDVALRCDPISGHVSLYWYRQALGQGPEFLTYFNYEAQQDKSGLPNDRFSAERPEGSISTLTIQRTEQRDSAMYRCASSPRQGSYNEQFFGPGTRLTVL.

V and J are TRBV27 and TRBJ2-1, with D tentatively TRBD1 (5 bases). V was cut by 5 bases and J by 0 bases, with 14 bases left in between. CDR1 is MNHEY, CDR2 SMNVEV, per germline (reference sequence). The CDR3 length is 16 residues. Here the CDR3 reads CASSRTFFSSYNEQFF. The DNA for the CDR3 is TGTGCCAGCAGTCGGACATTTTTTAGCTCCTACAATGAGCAGTTCTTC.

This chain connects TRBV5-1 to TRBJ2-5, with a weak D call TRBD2 (6 bases). The CDR3 totals 15 residues. CDR1 and CDR2 (germline): SGHRS, YFSETQ. Trimming shortened V by 0 bases and J by 7 bases, and 16 bases separated the two germline ends. This CDR3 reads CASSLGDSPSVTQYF. CDR3 DNA: TGCGCCAGCAGCTTGGGGGACTCCCCCTCGGTGACCCAGTACTTC.

This clone was picked up a small number of times. This chain connects TRBV10-2 to TRBJ1-6; possibly TRBD1 for D (5 bases). The V and J ends lost 4 bases and 14 bases respectively, with 9 bases between them. The CDR3 has 11 amino acids. CDR1 and CDR2 (germline): WSHSY, SAAADI. This CDR3 is CASSAEGTLHF. CDR3 nucleotide sequence: TGCGCCAGCAGTGCGGAGGGGACCCTCCACTTT.

The gene calls are TRBV10-3 and TRBJ1-5; D possibly corresponds to TRBD1 (5 bases). V was trimmed by 4 bases and J by 5 bases, leaving 15 bases between them. The CDR3 consists of 15 residues. Per germline, CDR1 ENHRY and CDR2 SYGVKD. In nucleotides, the CDR3 is TGTGCCATCAGTGGGGGGGGAGCCCGTGATCAGCCCCAGCATTTT. This codes for CAISGGGARDQPQHF.

The chain links TRBV5-5 to TRBJ2-5, with TRBD2 identical over 13 bases. With V trimmed by 0 bases and J by 4 bases, 9 bases remained unmatched. Germline V CDR1 and CDR2: SGHKS, YYEKEE (reference sequence). This CDR3 contains 18 residues. Written as DNA, the CDR3 is TGTGCCAGCAGCTTGGGGACTAGCGGGGGAGCAATATTAGAGACCCAGTACTTC. This encodes CASSLGTSGGAILETQYF.

This chain links TRBV12-3 or TRBV12-4 with TRBJ1-1, with D unresolved. V lost 4 bases and J 4 bases, leaving 7 bases between the germline ends. The CDR3 loop spans 12 amino acids. CDR3 region: CASSSEGTEAFF. For the CDR3, the DNA is TGTGCCAGCAGTTCGGAGGGCACTGAAGCTTTCTTT.

The V call is TRBV29-1, the J call TRBJ2-1; 8 bases align to TRBD2. CDR1 is SQVTM, CDR2 ANQGSEA, per germline. J gave up 1 base and V 5 bases, and 7 bases lay outside the gene matches. CDR3 length: 15 amino acids. The CDR3 here is CSVNPSGGSYNEQFF. Written as DNA, the CDR3 is TGCAGCGTTAACCCCAGCGGGGGTTCCTACAATGAGCAGTTCTTC.

The chain joins TRBV2 to TRBJ1-5, with 8 bases identical to TRBD1. Trimming cost V 8 bases and J 1 base; bases outside gene matches: 1. Germline values: CDR1 SNHLY, CDR2 FYNNEI. This CDR3 has 13 amino acids. CDR3 amino acids: CASDRGSNQPQHF. Here the CDR3 DNA reads TGTGCCAGCGACAGGGGAAGCAATCAGCCCCAGCATTTT.

The genes are TRBV12-5 and TRBJ2-1, with TRBD1 as a possible D gene (6 bases). The CDR3 has 15 residues. Looked up from germline, CDR1 is LGHNT and CDR2 is FRNRAP. Trimming removed 2 bases at V and 8 bases at J, with 16 bases between. Here the CDR3 DNA reads TGTGCTAGTGGTTTGCTCCAGGGGCTAATAGATGAGCAGTTCTTC. Translated: CASGLLQGLIDEQFF.

V is TRBV3-1 (or the pseudogene TRBV3-2) and J is TRBJ1-2; 7 nucleotides match TRBD1. Germline V gene lookup returns CDR1 LGHDT and CDR2 YNNKEL (reference sequence). The CDR3 runs 15 residues. The V gene end was trimmed by 4 bases and the J gene end by 3 bases; junction bases not matched to a gene: 8. The CDR3 coding sequence is TGTGCCAGCAGCCCCTCAGACAGGGATGACTATGGCTACACCTTC. It specifies CASSPSDRDDYGYTF.

The chain joins TRBV6-4 to TRBJ1-1; no clear D gene. This CDR3 spans 14 amino acids. Trimming cost V 0 bases and J 1 base, with 6 bases left between them. In germline, CDR1 is MRHNA, CDR2 SNTAGT. The CDR3 region has the DNA TGTGCCAGCAGTGACTCGGCAGGGAACACTGAAGCTTTCTTT. It codes for CASSDSAGNTEAFF.

The chain couples TRBV7-9 to TRBJ1-6, with 9 bases that match TRBD1. The CDR3 covers 15 residues. J gave up 9 bases and V 5 bases, and 8 bases lay outside the gene matches. CDR1 is SEHNR, CDR2 FQNEAQ, per germline (reference sequence). The CDR3 bases are TGTGCCAGCAGCGCCTTACAGGGGGCCGCTTCACCCCTCCACTTT. Translating it yields CASSALQGAASPLHF.

The rearrangement joins TRBV18 to TRBJ2-5; TRBD2 aligns across 9 bases. The V gene end was trimmed by 3 bases and the J gene end by 5 bases; junction bases not matched to a gene: 1. This CDR3 region has 13 residues. The germline V gene encodes CDR1 KGHSH and CDR2 LQKENI. The CDR3 DNA sequence: TGTGCCAGCTCACCCCTAGCGGGGGAGACCCAGTACTTC. This gives the protein CASSPLAGETQYF.

The V call is TRBV14, the J call TRBJ1-2; TRBD1 aligns across 7 bases. The CDR3 is 17 amino acids. Trimming at V came to 0 bases and at J to 8 bases, leaving 15 bases not matched to a gene. The germline V gene encodes CDR1 SGHDN and CDR2 FVKESK. CDR3 in DNA: TGTGCCAGCAGCCAAGATGGCCGGGGACAGAAAAGGGGAGGCTACACCTTC. As protein: CASSQDGRGQKRGGYTF. The full variable domain, with the rest looked up from reference TRBV14 and TRBJ1-2, is EAGVTQFPSHSVIEKGQTVTLRCDPISGHDNLYWYRRVMGKEIKFLLHFVKESKQDESGMPNNRFLAERTGGTYSTLKVQPAELEDSGVYFCASSQDGRGQKRGGYTFGSGTRLTVV.

CDR3 in amino acids: CASSLGAGEQPQHF. CDR3 nucleotide sequence: TGTGCCAGCAGCTTAGGCGCAGGGGAGCAGCCCCAGCATTTT. The chain carries TRBV7-2 and TRBJ1-5; a possible D gene is TRBD1 (6 bases). Germline assignment: CDR1 SGHTA and CDR2 FQGNSA. This CDR3 contains 14 residues. Deletions cut 1 base from V and 7 bases from J, with 11 bases between.

The J gene is TRBJ1-1, the V gene TRBV28; the D gene is possibly TRBD1 (6 bases). Per germline, CDR1 MDHEN and CDR2 SYDVKM. Trimming pared 4 bases from V and 11 bases from J, leaving 17 bases between. The CDR3 has 13 amino acids. The CDR3 sequence: CASSSNNRERAFF. DNA of the CDR3: TGTGCCAGCAGTTCCAACAACAGGGAGCGGGCTTTCTTT.

The V gene is TRBV6-2 or TRBV6-3, the J gene TRBJ2-7; 15 positions match TRBD2. The CDR3 sequence is 15 residues long. CDR1 is MNHEY, CDR2 SVGEGT, per germline. The V segment lost 8 bases and the J segment 5 bases; nucleotides outside the gene matches: 7. CDR3 coding DNA: TGTGCCAGCCGTTGGACTAGCGGGAGGGCACACGAGCAGTACTTC. Translating gives CASRWTSGRAHEQYF.

The chain employs TRBV15 and TRBJ1-5, with D tentatively TRBD1 (5 bases). V gave up 9 bases and J gave up 7 bases, with 19 bases separating them. The CDR3 is made up of 14 amino acids. Germline V lookup: CDR1 LNHNV, CDR2 YYDKDF (reference sequence). The CDR3 here is CATAVWGEEQPQHF. In DNA form, the CDR3 reads TGTGCCACGGCAGTATGGGGGGAGGAGCAGCCCCAGCATTTT.